One sample yielded the 2 T cell receptor beta chains listed below, sequenced in a study of blood T cell repertoires in COVID-19. Generated by immunoSEQ multiplex PCR, the TCRdb table keeps only in-frame clones and is missing some. The data hold fewer than 350,000 clones, with about 88% observed a single time. The sample taken for sequencing was PBMCs or T cells enriched from blood (not recorded which). The source of these receptors is a woman aged 25 to 39 who had been exposed to COVID-19.

Comment on this clone: This same CDR3 is encoded by further DNA sequences in the sample. V usage is TRBV5-1 and J usage is TRBJ1-5, with 8 nucleotides matching TRBD1. J gave up 2 bases and V 0 bases, and 1 base lay outside the gene matches. The CDR3 contains 15 residues. Germline CDR1 SGHRS, CDR2 YFSETQ. The CDR3, as DNA: TGCGCCAGCAGCTTGGAGACAGGGGGCAATCAGCCCCAGCATTTT. Its protein is CASSLETGGNQPQHF.

The gene calls are TRBV19 and TRBJ2-3, with TRBD1 identical over 9 bases. After removal of 5 bases from V and 6 bases from J, the junction contained 12 bases not matched to a gene. The CDR3 runs to 16 residues. Germline V lookup: CDR1 LNHDA, CDR2 SQIVND (reference sequence). CDR3 in amino acids: CASSAQQGAPRDTQYF. The CDR3 DNA reads TGTGCCAGTAGTGCACAACAGGGGGCGCCGAGGGATACGCAGTATTTT.